A selection of T cell receptor beta chains follows, all from one sample in a study of tumor and adjacent non-tumor tissue in lung cancer. Using its own MiXCR run on the multiplex PCR reads, TCRdb lists one record per CDR3 protein. Among 55,000 to 75,000 distinct CDR3 sequences listed, roughly three fifths were seen once. The sample taken for sequencing was lung tumor tissue. Receptors were obtained from a man between 45 and 60 years old with non-small cell lung cancer. The conserved cysteine and the conserved F or W are not part of the CDR3 here. A D gene is named only where the DNA matches it firmly.

V gene	D gene	J gene	CDR3 protein
TRBV12-3/TRBV12-4	TRBD2	TRBJ2-7	ASSPPPYVAGRYEQY
TRBV5-5	NA	TRBJ2-7	TTSLDGPSYEQY
TRBV20-1	NA	TRBJ2-4	SASRQPSIKNIQY
TRBV6-5	NA	TRBJ2-5	ASTLLEGCETHY
TRBV5-1	TRBD1	TRBJ2-2	ASGSTGVNTGELF
TRBV20-1	TRBD2	TRBJ2-2	NASRGLRLAGGPVTGELF
TRBV24-1	NA	TRBJ2-7	ATCDSTSRGQY
TRBV28	NA	TRBJ2-1	ASMVGRSAVDEQF
TRBV12-3/TRBV12-4	NA	TRBJ2-7	ASSPTLAEQY
TRBV6-1	TRBD1	TRBJ2-7	ASDRDSYEQY
TRBV4-1	NA	TRBJ2-2	ASSQERGDAGELF
TRBV6-1	NA	TRBJ2-7	ASSSFGTGYEQY
TRBV5-1	TRBD1	TRBJ1-2	ASSPGQGGYGYT
TRBV6-1	TRBD2	TRBJ2-7	ASSDVAGDFEQY
TRBV12-3/TRBV12-4	NA	TRBJ1-6	TSNYRREGNSPLN
TRBV6-2/TRBV6-3	NA	TRBJ2-2	ASSHALNTGELL
TRBV19	NA	TRBJ1-1	ASSSQSDTEAF
TRBV6-1	NA	TRBJ1-5	DSSGGYRQSNQPQH
TRBV4-1	TRBD2	TRBJ2-3	ASSQDEAGGPVDTQY
TRBV5-1	NA	TRBJ2-3	ASSTAAGTDTQY
TRBV5-1	NA	TRBJ2-5	ASSLQAGRETQY
TRBV7-9	NA	TRBJ1-2	ASSSQTQAKSYT
TRBV11-2	TRBD1	TRBJ1-3	PSSSGQDLSTIY
TRBV7-2	NA	TRBJ2-2	ASSLGSGTAGELF
TRBV5-1	TRBD2	TRBJ2-1	ASSTGLAGSYNEQL
TRBV11-2	NA	TRBJ1-1	ASSLPRQNTEAF
TRBV11-2	NA	TRBJ1-1	ACSPRGGEWSGAF
TRBV21-1	NA	TRBJ2-7	ASRLGLERGPPYEQY
TRBV12-3/TRBV12-4	NA	TRBJ1-1	ASSLLLRGRETGAF
TRBV11-3	TRBD2	TRBJ2-7	ASSLGGGQDYEQY
TRBV6-1	NA	TRBJ1-5	ASSDTGAYSNQPQH
TRBV29-1	NA	TRBJ2-1	DVVTRESYNEQF
TRBV29-1	TRBD2	TRBJ2-1	SVEDLGLAGNCPRSYNEQF
TRBV4-1	NA	TRBJ2-7	ASSQDPSLRDYRVSPYEQY
TRBV20-1	NA	TRBJ1-6	SAGGLAPLH
TRBV11-2	TRBD2	TRBJ2-1	ASSSFGVTLAGPTYNEQF
TRBV7-9	NA	TRBJ1-5	ASILNLEGNQPQH
TRBV10-3	NA	TRBJ1-2	AISVQAGTGYT
TRBV12-3/TRBV12-4	NA	TRBJ1-2	AGSFGRDSPSGYT
TRBV4-2	TRBD1	TRBJ2-6	ASSPYQDRAPVANLLA
TRBV10-3	NA	TRBJ2-5	AISEPPSKETQY
TRBV12-3/TRBV12-4	TRBD1	TRBJ1-1	VSSSSRTGSTEAF
TRBV5-1	NA	TRBJ2-7	ASSPTGLDSYEQY
TRBV11-2	NA	TRBJ2-5	ASCSHEDGQETQY
TRBV28	TRBD1	TRBJ2-1	ASSSFGQGYYNEQF
TRBV4-1	NA	TRBJ1-6	ASSQGATDYLSLH
TRBV2	TRBD1	TRBJ1-6	ASSVVKGARNSPLH
TRBV4-3	TRBD2	TRBJ2-7	ASSQEGGRFYEQY
TRBV12-3/TRBV12-4	NA	TRBJ2-2	ASSFQGPATGELF
TRBV12-3/TRBV12-4	NA	TRBJ2-2	ASSPSSSITGELF
TRBV4-2	NA	TRBJ2-1	AGSQDGGSSYNELF
TRBV28	NA	TRBJ2-7	ASKIRVHGQY